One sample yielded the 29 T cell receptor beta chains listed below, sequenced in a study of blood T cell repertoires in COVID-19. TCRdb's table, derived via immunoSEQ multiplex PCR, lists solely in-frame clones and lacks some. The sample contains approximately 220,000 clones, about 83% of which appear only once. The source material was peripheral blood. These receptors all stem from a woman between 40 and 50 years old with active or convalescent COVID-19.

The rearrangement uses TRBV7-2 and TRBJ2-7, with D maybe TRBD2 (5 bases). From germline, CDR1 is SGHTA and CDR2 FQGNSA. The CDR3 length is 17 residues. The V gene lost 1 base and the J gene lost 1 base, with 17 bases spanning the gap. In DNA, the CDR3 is TGTGCCAGCAGCTTAGACTTGGCGGCCAGAGGGTCCTACGAGCAGTACTTC. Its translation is CASSLDLAARGSYEQYF.

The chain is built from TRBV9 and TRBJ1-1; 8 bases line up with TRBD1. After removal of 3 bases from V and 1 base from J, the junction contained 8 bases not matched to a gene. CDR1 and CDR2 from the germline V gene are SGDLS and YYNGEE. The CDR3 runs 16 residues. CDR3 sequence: CASSEQGGVWNTEAFF. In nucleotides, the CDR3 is TGTGCCAGCAGCGAACAGGGGGGTGTGTGGAACACTGAAGCTTTCTTT. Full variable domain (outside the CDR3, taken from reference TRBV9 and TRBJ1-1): DSGVTQTPKHLITATGQRVTLRCSPRSGDLSVYWYQQSLDQGLQFLIQYYNGEERAKGNILERFSAQQFPDLHSELNLSSLELGDSALYFCASSEQGGVWNTEAFFGQGTRLTVV.

CDR3 in amino acids: CAWSVRTSSGNTIYF. CDR3 bases: TGTGCCTGGAGTGTAAGGACAAGCTCTGGAAACACCATATATTTT. V gene TRBV30 combines with J gene TRBJ1-3; a possible D gene is TRBD1 (5 bases). Trimming shortened V by 0 bases and J by 0 bases, and 9 bases separated the two germline ends. Germline V gene lookup returns CDR1 GTSNPN and CDR2 SVGIG (reference sequence). The CDR3 is made up of 15 amino acids.

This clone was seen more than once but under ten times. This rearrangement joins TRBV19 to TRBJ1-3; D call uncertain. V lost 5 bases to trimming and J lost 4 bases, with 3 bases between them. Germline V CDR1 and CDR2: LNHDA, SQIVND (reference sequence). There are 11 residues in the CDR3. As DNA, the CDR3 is TGTGCCAGTAGTGCGGGAAACACCATATATTTT. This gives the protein CASSAGNTIYF.

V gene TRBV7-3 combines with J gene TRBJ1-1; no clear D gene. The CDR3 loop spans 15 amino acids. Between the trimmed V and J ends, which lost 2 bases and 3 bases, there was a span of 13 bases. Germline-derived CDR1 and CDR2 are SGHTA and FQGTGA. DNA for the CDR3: TGTGCCAGCAGCTTAGGAACGGGGTTACACACTGAAGCTTTCTTT. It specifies CASSLGTGLHTEAFF.

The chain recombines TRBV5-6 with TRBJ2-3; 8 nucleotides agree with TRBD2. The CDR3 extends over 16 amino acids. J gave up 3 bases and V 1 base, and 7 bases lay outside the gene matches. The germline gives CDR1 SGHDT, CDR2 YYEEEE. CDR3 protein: CASSLLAGGRTDTQYF. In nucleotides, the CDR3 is TGTGCCAGCAGCTTGTTGGCGGGGGGTAGGACAGATACGCAGTATTTT. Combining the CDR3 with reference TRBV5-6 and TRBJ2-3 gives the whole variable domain DAGVTQSPTHLIKTRGQQVTLRCSPKSGHDTVSWYQQALGQGPQFIFQYYEEEERQRGNFPDRFSGHQFPNYSSELNVNALLLGDSALYLCASSLLAGGRTDTQYFGPGTRLTVL.

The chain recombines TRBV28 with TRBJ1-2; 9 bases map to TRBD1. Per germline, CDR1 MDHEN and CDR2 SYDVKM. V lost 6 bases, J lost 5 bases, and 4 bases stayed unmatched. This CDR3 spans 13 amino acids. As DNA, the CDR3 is TGTGCCAGCAGCCGGGGACAGGGTTATGGCTACACCTTC. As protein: CASSRGQGYGYTF.

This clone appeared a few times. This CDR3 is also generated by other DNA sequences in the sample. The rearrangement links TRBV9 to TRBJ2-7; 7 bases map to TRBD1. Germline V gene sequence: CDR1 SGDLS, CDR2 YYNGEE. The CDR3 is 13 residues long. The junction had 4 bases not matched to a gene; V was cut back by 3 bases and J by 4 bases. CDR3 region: CASSAGTAYEQYF. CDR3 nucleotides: TGTGCCAGCAGCGCGGGGACAGCTTACGAGCAGTACTTC. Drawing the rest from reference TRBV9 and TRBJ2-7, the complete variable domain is DSGVTQTPKHLITATGQRVTLRCSPRSGDLSVYWYQQSLDQGLQFLIQYYNGEERAKGNILERFSAQQFPDLHSELNLSSLELGDSALYFCASSAGTAYEQYFGPGTRLTVT.

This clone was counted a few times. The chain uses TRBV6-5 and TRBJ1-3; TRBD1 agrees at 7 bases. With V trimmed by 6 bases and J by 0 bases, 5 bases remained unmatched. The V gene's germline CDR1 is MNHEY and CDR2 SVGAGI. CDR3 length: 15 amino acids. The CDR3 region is CASRARDSSGNTIYF. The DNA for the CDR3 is TGTGCCAGCAGGGCAAGGGACAGCTCTGGAAACACCATATATTTT.

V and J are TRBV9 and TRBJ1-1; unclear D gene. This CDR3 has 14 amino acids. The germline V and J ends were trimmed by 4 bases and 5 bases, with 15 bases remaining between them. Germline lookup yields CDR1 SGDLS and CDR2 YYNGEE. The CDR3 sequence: CASSQTSGYTEAFF. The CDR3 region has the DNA TGTGCCAGCAGCCAAACATCGGGATATACTGAAGCTTTCTTT. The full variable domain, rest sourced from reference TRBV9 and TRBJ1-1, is DSGVTQTPKHLITATGQRVTLRCSPRSGDLSVYWYQQSLDQGLQFLIQYYNGEERAKGNILERFSAQQFPDLHSELNLSSLELGDSALYFCASSQTSGYTEAFFGQGTRLTVV.

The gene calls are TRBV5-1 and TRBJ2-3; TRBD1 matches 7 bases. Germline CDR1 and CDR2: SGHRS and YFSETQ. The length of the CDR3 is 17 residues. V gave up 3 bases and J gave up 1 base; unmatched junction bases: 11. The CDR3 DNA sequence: TGCGCCAGCAGCTCGGGCACAGGGGTAAGAGGCACAGATACGCAGTATTTT. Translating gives CASSSGTGVRGTDTQYF.

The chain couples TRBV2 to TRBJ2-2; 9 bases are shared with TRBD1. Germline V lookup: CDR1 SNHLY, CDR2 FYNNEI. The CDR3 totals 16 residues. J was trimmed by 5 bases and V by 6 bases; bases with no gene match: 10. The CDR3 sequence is CASRTGTGIVTGELFF. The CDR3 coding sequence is TGTGCCAGCAGAACCGGGACAGGGATTGTGACCGGGGAGCTGTTTTTT. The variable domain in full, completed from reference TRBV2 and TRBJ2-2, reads EPEVTQTPSHQVTQMGQEVILRCVPISNHLYFYWYRQILGQKVEFLVSFYNNEISEKSEIFDDQFSVERPDGSNFTLKIRSTKLEDSAMYFCASRTGTGIVTGELFFGEGSRLTVL.

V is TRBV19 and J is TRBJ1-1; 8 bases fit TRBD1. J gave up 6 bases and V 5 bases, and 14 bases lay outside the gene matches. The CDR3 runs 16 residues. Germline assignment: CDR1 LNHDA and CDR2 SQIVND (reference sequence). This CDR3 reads CASSPKGTGLPPEAFF. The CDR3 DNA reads TGTGCCAGTAGTCCGAAGGGGACAGGCTTACCACCTGAAGCTTTCTTT.

CDR3 residues: CASSLASAGNTIYF. In nucleotides, the CDR3 is TGTGCCAGCAGCTTAGCTTCCGCTGGAAACACCATATATTTT. The V call is TRBV7-2, the J call TRBJ1-3; D uncertain. Germline V gene lookup returns CDR1 SGHTA and CDR2 FQGNSA. Trimming removed 0 bases from V and 2 bases from J, with 5 bases in between. The CDR3 covers 14 residues.

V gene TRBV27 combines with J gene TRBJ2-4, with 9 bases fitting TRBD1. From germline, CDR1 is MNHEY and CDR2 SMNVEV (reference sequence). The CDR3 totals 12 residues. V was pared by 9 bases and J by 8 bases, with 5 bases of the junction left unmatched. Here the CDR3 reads CASRDRVDIQYF. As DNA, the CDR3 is TGTGCCAGTAGGGACAGGGTAGACATTCAGTACTTC.

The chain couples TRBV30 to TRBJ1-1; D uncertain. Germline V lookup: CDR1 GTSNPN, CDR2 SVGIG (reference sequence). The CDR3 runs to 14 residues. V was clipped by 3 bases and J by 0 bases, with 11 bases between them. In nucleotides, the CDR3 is TGTGCCTGGAGGGCTGATTTACTGAACACTGAAGCTTTCTTT. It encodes CAWRADLLNTEAFF.

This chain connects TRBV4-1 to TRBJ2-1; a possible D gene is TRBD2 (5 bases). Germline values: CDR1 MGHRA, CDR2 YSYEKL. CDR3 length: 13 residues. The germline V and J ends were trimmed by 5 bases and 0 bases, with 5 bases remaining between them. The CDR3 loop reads CASSGSSYNEQFF. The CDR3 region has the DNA TGCGCCAGCAGCGGGAGCTCCTACAATGAGCAGTTCTTC.

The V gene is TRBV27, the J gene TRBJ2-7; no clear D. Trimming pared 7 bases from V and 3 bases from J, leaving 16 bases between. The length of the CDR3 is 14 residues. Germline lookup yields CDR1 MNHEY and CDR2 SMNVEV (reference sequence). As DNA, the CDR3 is TGTGCCAGCAAAATTCAGGTATTGGGCTACGAGCAGTACTTC. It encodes CASKIQVLGYEQYF.

This chain's CDR3 is CASSVEGLAGNEQFF. The CDR3 coding sequence is TGTGCCAGCAGCGTTGAGGGTTTAGCGGGAAATGAGCAGTTCTTC. The chain couples TRBV11-2 to TRBJ2-1; 8 bases map to TRBD2. Per germline, CDR1 SGHAT and CDR2 FQNNGV. The length of the CDR3 is 15 residues. With 5 bases clipped from V and 7 bases from J, the junction kept 10 bases outside the gene matches.

CDR3 amino acids: CASSVGDRGTEAFF. CDR3 sequence (DNA): TGTGCCAGCAGCGTAGGGGACAGGGGCACTGAAGCTTTCTTT. This chain joins TRBV9 and TRBJ1-1, with 10 nucleotides matching TRBD1. The CDR3 totals 14 residues. Germline loops: CDR1 SGDLS, CDR2 YYNGEE. Losses at the gene ends were 0 bases for V and 4 bases for J; bases not matched to a gene: 0.

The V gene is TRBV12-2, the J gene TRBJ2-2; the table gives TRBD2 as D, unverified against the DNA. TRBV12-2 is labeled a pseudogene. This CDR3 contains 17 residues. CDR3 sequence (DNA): TGTGCAAGTCGCTTAGTCCTAGCGGGAGGGAACACCGGGGAGCTGTTTTTT. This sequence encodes CASRLVLAGGNTGELFF.

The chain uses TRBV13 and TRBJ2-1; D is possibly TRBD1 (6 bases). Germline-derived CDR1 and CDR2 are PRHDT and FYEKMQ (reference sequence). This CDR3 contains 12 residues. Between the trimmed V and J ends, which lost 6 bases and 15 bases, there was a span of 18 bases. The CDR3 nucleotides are TGTGCCAGCAGGGGGGACAAGGGCATGGCGTTCTTC. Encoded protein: CASRGDKGMAFF. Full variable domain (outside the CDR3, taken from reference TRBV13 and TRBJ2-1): AAGVIQSPRHLIKEKRETATLKCYPIPRHDTVYWYQQGPGQDPQFLISFYEKMQSDKGSIPDRFSAQQFSDYHSELNMSSLELGDSALYFCASRGDKGMAFFGPGTRLTVL.

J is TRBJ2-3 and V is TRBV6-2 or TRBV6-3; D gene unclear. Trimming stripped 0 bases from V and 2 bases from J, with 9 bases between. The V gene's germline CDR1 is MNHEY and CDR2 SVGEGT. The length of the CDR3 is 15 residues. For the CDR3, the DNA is TGTGCCAGCAGTTACTCCAGTGATTACACAGATACGCAGTATTTT. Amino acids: CASSYSSDYTDTQYF.

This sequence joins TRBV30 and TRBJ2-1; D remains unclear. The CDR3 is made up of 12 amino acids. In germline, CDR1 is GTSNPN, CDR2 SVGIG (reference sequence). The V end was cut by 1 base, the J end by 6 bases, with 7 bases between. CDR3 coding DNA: TGTGCCTGGAGTGCCGACTCCAATGAGCAGTTCTTC. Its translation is CAWSADSNEQFF.

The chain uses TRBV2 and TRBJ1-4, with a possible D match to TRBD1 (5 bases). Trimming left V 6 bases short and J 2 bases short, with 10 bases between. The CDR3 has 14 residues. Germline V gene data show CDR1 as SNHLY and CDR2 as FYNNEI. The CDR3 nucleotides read TGTGCCAGCAGCGCCGGGACTACTAATGAAAAACTGTTTTTT. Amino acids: CASSAGTTNEKLFF.

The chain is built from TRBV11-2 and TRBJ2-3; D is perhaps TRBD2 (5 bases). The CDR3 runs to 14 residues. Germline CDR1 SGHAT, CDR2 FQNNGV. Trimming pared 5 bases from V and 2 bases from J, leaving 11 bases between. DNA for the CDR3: TGTGCCAGCAGCCTCCGAGCGGCCACAGATACGCAGTATTTT. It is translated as CASSLRAATDTQYF.

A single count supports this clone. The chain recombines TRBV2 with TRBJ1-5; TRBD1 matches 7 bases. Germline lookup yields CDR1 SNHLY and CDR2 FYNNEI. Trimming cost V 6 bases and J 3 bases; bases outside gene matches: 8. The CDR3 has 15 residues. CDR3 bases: TGTGCCAGCAGCCCGGAGGAGGGGGCCAATCAGCCCCAGCATTTT. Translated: CASSPEEGANQPQHF.

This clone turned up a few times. The CDR3 here is CASSQDGGRGSYGYTF. Here the CDR3 DNA reads TGTGCCAGCAGCCAAGATGGGGGTCGGGGGAGCTATGGCTACACCTTC. V gene TRBV3-1 (or the pseudogene TRBV3-2) combines with J gene TRBJ1-2; tentative D call: TRBD1 (5 bases). The CDR3 spans 16 residues. Per the germline V gene, CDR1 is LGHDT and CDR2 is YNNKEL (reference sequence). With 0 bases removed from V and 4 bases from J, the gap between germline ends came to 15 bases.

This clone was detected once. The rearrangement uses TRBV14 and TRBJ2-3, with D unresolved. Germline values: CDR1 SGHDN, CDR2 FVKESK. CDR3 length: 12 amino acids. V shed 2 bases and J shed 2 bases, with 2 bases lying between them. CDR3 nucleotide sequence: TGTGCCAGCAGCCAACTCACAGATACGCAGTATTTT. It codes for CASSQLTDTQYF.